This T cell receptor (beta chain) is from a study of blood T cells in healthy people across ages. Study results and limitations: PBMCs that were unsorted prevented a conclusive naive versus antigen-experienced comparison. Compared with aged donors, long-lived donors showed fewer expanded clones, suggesting selection. Expanded clonotype changes were possibly confounded by unknown donor CMV status.

This clonotype occurred a few times. Its target is unknown. V dropped 6 bases and J dropped 5; count of bases not matched to a gene: 12. CDR3 length: 16 residues. Germline values: CDR1 DFQATT, CDR2 SNEGSKA (reference sequence). Through a sample-barcoded 5' primer and a J-beta primer mix, a second PCR was run for roughly 6 to 12 cycles. Every sample returned 3 million or more CDR3-containing paired-end reads. TCRdb passed the 5' RACE reads through MiXCR, listing each CDR3 protein once. The sample comprises 800,000 to 950,000 distinct CDR3 sequences, approximately 35% of which are singletons, and around 13% rests with the top ten.

This receptor was obtained from a man between 18 and 29 years old in good health. V is TRBV20-1 and J is TRBJ2-3; 12 nucleotides line up with TRBD2. The sample taken for sequencing was blood. The CDR3 loop is CSALIPSGGALDTQYF. The CDR3 DNA reads as TGCAGTGCCCTCATTCCTAGCGGGGGGGCCTTAGATACGCAGTATTTT.